This is a list of T cell receptor beta chains from one sample in a study of technical replicates of blood from a handful of donors. Sequencing was performed with immunoSEQ multiplex PCR; in TCRdb, only in-frame clones are kept and a portion is missing. The table shows over 70,000 clones, with just under 95% occurring only once. Sequenced material: T cells isolated from PBMCs. These receptors were collected from a human donor in good health. Both conserved end residues are part of each CDR3. D genes are given only for firm matches. Only part of the rows carry a size: once, few, many, or a class if the clone is expanded.

j_call: TRBJ2-1
v_call: TRBV19
clone_size: .
d_call: TRBD1
cdr3_aa: CASSIVGLGGHNEQFF
cdr3_nt: TGTGCCAGTAGTATAGTTGGTCTAGGGGGCCACAATGAGCAGTTCTTC

j_call: TRBJ1-2
v_call: TRBV5-1
clone_size: .
d_call: .
cdr3_aa: CASSLVKGIGYTF
cdr3_nt: TGCGCCAGCAGCTTGGTTAAGGGGATCGGCTACACCTTC

j_call: TRBJ2-7
v_call: TRBV19
clone_size: .
d_call: TRBD1
cdr3_aa: CASRSSSGTGYYEQYF
cdr3_nt: TGTGCCAGTAGGTCTTCCAGTGGGACAGGGTACTACGAGCAGTACTTC

j_call: TRBJ2-7
v_call: TRBV6-5
clone_size: .
d_call: .
cdr3_aa: CASSYSRSYEQYF
cdr3_nt: TGTGCCAGCAGTTACTCACGGTCCTACGAGCAGTACTTC

j_call: TRBJ1-1
v_call: TRBV7-8
clone_size: .
d_call: .
cdr3_aa: CASSYGQSIGAFF
cdr3_nt: TGTGCCAGCAGCTATGGACAGTCCATCGGAGCTTTCTTT

j_call: TRBJ2-1
v_call: TRBV28
clone_size: .
d_call: TRBD2
cdr3_aa: CASRSGGRNEQFF
cdr3_nt: TGTGCCAGCAGATCCGGGGGGAGGAATGAGCAGTTCTTC

j_call: TRBJ2-3
v_call: TRBV9
clone_size: .
d_call: .
cdr3_aa: CASSVGSHQGDTQYF
cdr3_nt: TGTGCCAGCAGCGTAGGAAGTCATCAGGGAGATACGCAGTATTTT

j_call: TRBJ2-7
v_call: TRBV7-9
clone_size: .
d_call: .
cdr3_aa: CASMGPSYEQYF
cdr3_nt: TGTGCCAGCATGGGCCCGTCCTACGAGCAGTACTTC

j_call: TRBJ1-2
v_call: TRBV28
clone_size: .
d_call: .
cdr3_aa: CASSGVNLFGYTF
cdr3_nt: TGTGCCAGCAGTGGAGTAAATCTGTTTGGCTACACCTTC

j_call: TRBJ2-1
v_call: TRBV9
clone_size: .
d_call: .
cdr3_aa: CASSVATEGSSGNQMEQFF
cdr3_nt: TGTGCCAGCAGCGTAGCTACGGAGGGTAGTAGCGGCAATCAGATGGAGCAGTTCTTC

j_call: TRBJ2-5
v_call: TRBV9
clone_size: .
d_call: TRBD2
cdr3_aa: CASSQGGLAGGETQYF
cdr3_nt: TGTGCCAGCAGCCAAGGGGGACTAGCGGGAGGGGAGACCCAGTACTTC

j_call: TRBJ1-5
v_call: TRBV5-6
clone_size: .
d_call: .
cdr3_aa: CASSWGPGGSQPQHF
cdr3_nt: TGTGCCAGCAGCTGGGGACCCGGGGGGAGCCAGCCCCAGCATTTT

j_call: TRBJ2-3
v_call: TRBV14
clone_size: .
d_call: .
cdr3_aa: CASSHRVTGDTQYF
cdr3_nt: TGTGCCAGCAGCCACAGGGTAACGGGAGATACGCAGTATTTT

j_call: TRBJ2-7
v_call: TRBV5-1
clone_size: .
d_call: TRBD2
cdr3_aa: CASSLTSGSYEQYF
cdr3_nt: TGCGCCAGCAGCTTGACTAGCGGGAGTTACGAGCAGTACTTC

j_call: TRBJ1-5
v_call: TRBV19
clone_size: .
d_call: .
cdr3_aa: CASSIFNQPQHF
cdr3_nt: TGTGCCAGTAGTATCTTTAATCAGCCCCAGCATTTT

j_call: TRBJ1-5
v_call: TRBV9
clone_size: once
d_call: .
cdr3_aa: CASSVGANQPQHF
cdr3_nt: TGTGCCAGCAGCGTTGGAGCTAATCAGCCCCAGCATTTT

j_call: TRBJ1-3
v_call: TRBV5-1
clone_size: once
d_call: TRBD1
cdr3_aa: CASSLRQGAEGNTIYF
cdr3_nt: TGCGCCAGCAGCTTAAGACAGGGGGCAGAAGGAAACACCATATATTTT

j_call: TRBJ2-7
v_call: TRBV27
clone_size: .
d_call: .
cdr3_aa: CASSFGRTGEQYF
cdr3_nt: TGTGCCAGCAGTTTTGGCAGAACGGGGGAGCAGTACTTC

j_call: TRBJ1-2
v_call: TRBV7-6
clone_size: .
d_call: .
cdr3_aa: CASSGYRDGYTF
cdr3_nt: TGTGCCAGCAGCGGTTACAGGGACGGCTACACCTTC

j_call: TRBJ1-3
v_call: TRBV9
clone_size: .
d_call: .
cdr3_aa: CASSVAGDRISGNTIYF
cdr3_nt: TGTGCCAGCAGCGTAGCGGGGGACCGGATCTCTGGAAACACCATATATTTT